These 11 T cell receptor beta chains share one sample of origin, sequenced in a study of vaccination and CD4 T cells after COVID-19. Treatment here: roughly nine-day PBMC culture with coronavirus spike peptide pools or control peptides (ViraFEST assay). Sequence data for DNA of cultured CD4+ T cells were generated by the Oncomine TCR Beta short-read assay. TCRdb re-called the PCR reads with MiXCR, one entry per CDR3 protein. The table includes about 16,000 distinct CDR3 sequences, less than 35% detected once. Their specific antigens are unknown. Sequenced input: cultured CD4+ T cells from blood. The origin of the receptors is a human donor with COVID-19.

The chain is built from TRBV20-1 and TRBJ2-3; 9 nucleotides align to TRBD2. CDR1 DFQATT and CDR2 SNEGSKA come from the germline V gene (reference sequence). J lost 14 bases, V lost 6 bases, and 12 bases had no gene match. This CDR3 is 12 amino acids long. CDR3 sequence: CSATSGPARLYF. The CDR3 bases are TGCAGTGCGACTAGCGGACCCGCCCGTCTGTATTTT.

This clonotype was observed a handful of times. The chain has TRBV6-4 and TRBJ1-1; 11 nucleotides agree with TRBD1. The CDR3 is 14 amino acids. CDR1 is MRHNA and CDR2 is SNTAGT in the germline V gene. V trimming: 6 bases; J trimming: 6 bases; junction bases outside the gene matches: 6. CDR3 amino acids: CASSRDRGMAEAFF. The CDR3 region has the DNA TGTGCCAGCAGCCGGGACAGGGGGATGGCTGAAGCTTTCTTT.

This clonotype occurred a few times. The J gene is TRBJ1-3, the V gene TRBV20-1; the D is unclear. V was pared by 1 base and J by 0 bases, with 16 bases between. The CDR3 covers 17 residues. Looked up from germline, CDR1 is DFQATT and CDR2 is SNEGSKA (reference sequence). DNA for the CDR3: TGCAGTGCTAGAGGAGAGTGGGGTGAAGACTCTGGAAACACCATATATTTT. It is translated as CSARGEWGEDSGNTIYF.

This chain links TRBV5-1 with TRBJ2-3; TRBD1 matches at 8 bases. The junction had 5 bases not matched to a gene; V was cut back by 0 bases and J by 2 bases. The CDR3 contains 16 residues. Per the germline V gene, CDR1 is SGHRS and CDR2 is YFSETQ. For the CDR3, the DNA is TGCGCCAGCAGCTTGGCCGGACAGGGCCCCACAGATACGCAGTATTTT. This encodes CASSLAGQGPTDTQYF. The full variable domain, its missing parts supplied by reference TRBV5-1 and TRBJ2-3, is KAGVTQTPRYLIKTRGQQVTLSCSPISGHRSVSWYQQTPGQGLQFLFEYFSETQRNKGNFPGRFSGRQFSNSRSEMNVSTLELGDSALYLCASSLAGQGPTDTQYFGPGTRLTVL.

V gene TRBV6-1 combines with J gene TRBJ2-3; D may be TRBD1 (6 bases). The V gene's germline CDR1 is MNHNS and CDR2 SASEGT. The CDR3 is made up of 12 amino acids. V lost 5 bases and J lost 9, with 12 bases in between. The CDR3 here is CASSTTGRTQYF. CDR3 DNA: TGTGCCAGCAGTACTACAGGGCGGACGCAGTATTTT.

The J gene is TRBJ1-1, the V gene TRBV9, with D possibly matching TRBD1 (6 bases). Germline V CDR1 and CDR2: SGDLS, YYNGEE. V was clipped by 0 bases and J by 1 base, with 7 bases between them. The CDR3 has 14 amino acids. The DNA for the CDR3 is TGTGCCAGCAGCGTAGCACAGGGGAACACTGAAGCTTTCTTT. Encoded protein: CASSVAQGNTEAFF.

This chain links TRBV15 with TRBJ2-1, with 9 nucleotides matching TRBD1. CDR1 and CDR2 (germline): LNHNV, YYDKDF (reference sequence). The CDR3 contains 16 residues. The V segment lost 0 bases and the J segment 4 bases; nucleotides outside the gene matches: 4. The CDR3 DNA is TGTGCCACCAGCAGAGACGGGACAGGGACGTACAATGAGCAGTTCTTC. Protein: CATSRDGTGTYNEQFF.

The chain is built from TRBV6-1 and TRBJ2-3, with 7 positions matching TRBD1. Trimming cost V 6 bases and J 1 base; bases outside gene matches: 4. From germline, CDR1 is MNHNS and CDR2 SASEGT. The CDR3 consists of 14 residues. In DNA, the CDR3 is TGTGCCAGCAGAAGACAGGGCCGCACAGATACGCAGTATTTT. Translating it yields CASRRQGRTDTQYF.

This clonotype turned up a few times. This CDR3 is CASSYPATDYGYTF. The CDR3 DNA reads as TGTGCCAGCAGTTATCCTGCCACAGACTATGGCTACACCTTC. The V call is TRBV6-5, the J call TRBJ1-2; D gene unclear. Trimming left V 3 bases short and J 3 bases short, with 11 bases between. The CDR3 spans 14 residues. In germline, CDR1 is MNHEY, CDR2 SVGAGI.

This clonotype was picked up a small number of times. The CDR3 region is CSVSTGRSYEQYF. The CDR3 DNA sequence: TGCAGTGTCAGCACGGGGCGAAGTTACGAGCAGTACTTC. This chain connects TRBV20-1 to TRBJ2-7, with D perhaps matching TRBD1 or TRBD2 (5 bases each). Germline V gene lookup returns CDR1 DFQATT and CDR2 SNEGSKA (reference sequence). Trimming took off 7 bases at V and 4 bases at J, with 17 bases between the two ends. The CDR3 covers 13 residues.

Written as DNA, the CDR3 is TGTGCCAGCAGCAATTTCCCCTGGGAAGAGACCCAGTACTTC. This gives the protein CASSNFPWEETQYF. This rearrangement joins TRBV2 to TRBJ2-5; D gene uncertain. Trimming took 6 bases from V and 3 from J, leaving 14 bases between them. The CDR3 is 14 residues long. Per the germline V gene, CDR1 is SNHLY and CDR2 is FYNNEI.